The 20 T cell receptor beta chains listed next were all sequenced from one sample in a study of blood T cell repertoires in COVID-19 (dated by TCRdb to the early 2020s). Library prep was done by the immunoSEQ multiplex PCR assay. TCRdb retrieved this table from immuneACCESS and kept in-frame rearrangements only. Not all clones are present; in checked studies, unresolved V genes account for under half, and no reason is known for the remainder. This sample is represented by about 220,000 clones; roughly 89% of them were singletons. Roughly 6.2% of the sample is taken by the ten largest. Sequenced material: PBMCs or T cells enriched from blood (not recorded which). The receptors here all came from a middle-aged woman who had recovered from COVID-19.

The CDR3 here is CASSQGRGNYTF. CDR3 DNA: TGCGCCAGCAGCCAAGGTAGGGGGAACTACACCTTC. This chain uses TRBV4-1 with TRBJ1-2; tentatively, D is TRBD1 (6 bases). V lost 1 base and J 10 bases, leaving 10 bases between the germline ends. This CDR3 region has 12 residues. Germline V CDR1 and CDR2: MGHRA, YSYEKL.

This clone was found once. V usage is TRBV9 and J usage is TRBJ2-7; D perhaps matches TRBD1 (6 bases). The CDR3 runs to 15 residues. V was trimmed by 0 bases and J by 3 bases, leaving 13 bases between them. Germline loops: CDR1 SGDLS, CDR2 YYNGEE. CDR3 nucleotide sequence: TGTGCCAGCAGCGTAGGATCCCAGGGGCACTACGAGCAGTACTTC. Its protein is CASSVGSQGHYEQYF.

The V gene is TRBV10-3, the J gene TRBJ2-3, with 10 positions matching TRBD2. There are 17 residues in the CDR3. CDR1 ENHRY and CDR2 SYGVKD come from the germline V gene. The junction had 10 bases not matched to a gene; V was cut back by 4 bases and J by 3 bases. The CDR3 DNA follows: TGTGCCATCAGTGCTCTCCTCAAGCGGGAGGGTACAGATACGCAGTATTTT. As protein: CAISALLKREGTDTQYF.

The V and J genes are TRBV18 and TRBJ1-1; weak D call: TRBD1 (6 bases). The CDR3 spans 15 residues. The germline CDR1 and CDR2 sequences are KGHSH and LQKENI. Deletions cut 2 bases from V and 4 bases from J, with 14 bases between. The CDR3 sequence: CASSPTGDMGTEAFF. DNA of the CDR3: TGTGCCAGCTCACCAACCGGGGACATGGGCACTGAAGCTTTCTTT.

This chain uses TRBV27 with TRBJ1-6; D might be TRBD1 (5 bases). This CDR3 has 15 residues. V was clipped by 0 bases and J by 6 bases, with 9 bases between them. Germline V lookup: CDR1 MNHEY, CDR2 SMNVEV (reference sequence). The CDR3 spells CASSLSGGANSPLHF. The CDR3 DNA reads TGTGCCAGCAGTTTATCGGGGGGAGCTAATTCACCCCTCCACTTT.

The chain links TRBV3-1 (or the pseudogene TRBV3-2) to TRBJ2-7, with D tentatively TRBD1 (6 bases). V dropped 0 bases and J dropped 0 bases, with 12 bases sitting between them. The CDR3 runs to 16 residues. Germline values: CDR1 LGHDT, CDR2 YNNKEL (reference sequence). The CDR3 here is CASSQEVQGYSYEQYV. In nucleotides, the CDR3 is TGTGCCAGCAGCCAAGAGGTCCAGGGGTACTCCTACGAGCAGTACGTC.

The chain's CDR3 is CASSRVMGADVVDFF. CDR3 DNA sequence: TGCGCCAGCAGCCGGGTGATGGGGGCGGACGTCGTTGATTTCTTT. V gene TRBV4-1 combines with J gene TRBJ1-1, with D perhaps matching TRBD1 (6 bases). This CDR3 spans 15 amino acids. Germline CDR1 reads MGHRA; CDR2 reads YSYEKL. Trimming removed 4 bases from V and 13 bases from J, with 25 bases in between.

The genes are TRBV29-1 and TRBJ1-1; D perhaps matches TRBD1 (5 bases). The V end was cut by 2 bases, the J end by 7 bases, with 17 bases between. Germline CDR1 is SQVTM and CDR2 is ANQGSEA. This CDR3 region has 14 residues. The CDR3 DNA follows: TGCAGCGTTGAAACGCAGGGCTTGAAAATTGAAGCTTTCTTT. It codes for CSVETQGLKIEAFF. The full variable domain, completed using reference TRBV29-1 and TRBJ1-1, is SAVISQKPSRDICQRGTSLTIQCQVDSQVTMMFWYRQQPGQSLTLIATANQGSEATYESGFVIDKFPISRPNLTFSTLTVSNMSPEDSSIYLCSVETQGLKIEAFFGQGTRLTVV.

The chain links TRBV12-5 to TRBJ2-1; TRBD2 matches 10 bases. The length of the CDR3 is 16 residues. Germline lookup yields CDR1 LGHNT and CDR2 FRNRAP. Trimming removed 2 bases from V and 9 bases from J; junction bases left unmatched: 10. The CDR3 loop is CASGLRSSGSHGEQFF. For the CDR3, the DNA is TGTGCTAGTGGTTTGCGGTCTAGCGGGAGTCACGGTGAGCAGTTCTTC.

In its sample, this clone was seen once. V usage is TRBV5-5 and J usage is TRBJ2-3; 16 bases fit TRBD2. The length of the CDR3 is 16 residues. CDR1 is SGHKS, CDR2 YYEKEE, per germline (reference sequence). Germline trimming cut 5 bases from V and 2 bases from J; bases unmatched to any gene: 2. For the CDR3, the DNA is TGTGCCAGCAGGGGGACTAGCGGGAGGGCCACAGATACGCAGTATTTT. As protein: CASRGTSGRATDTQYF.

The V call is TRBV28, the J call TRBJ2-7, with TRBD1 identical over 8 bases. The CDR3 consists of 14 residues. CDR1 is MDHEN, CDR2 SYDVKM, per germline. The J segment lost 5 bases and the V segment lost 2 bases, leaving 5 bases of the junction unmatched. The CDR3 spells CASSLPDREDEQYF. CDR3 in DNA: TGTGCCAGCAGTTTACCGGACAGGGAGGACGAGCAGTACTTC.

On this clone itself: Different DNA sequences within this sample yield the same CDR3. The chain combines TRBV18 with TRBJ2-3, with D tentatively TRBD2 (6 bases). Germline loops: CDR1 KGHSH, CDR2 LQKENI. CDR3 length: 14 residues. V lost 3 bases and J 0 bases, leaving 7 bases between the germline ends. Here the CDR3 DNA reads TGTGCCAGCTCACCGGGACTTAGCACAGATACGCAGTATTTT. It translates to CASSPGLSTDTQYF.

The V call is TRBV5-6, the J call TRBJ1-2, with a tentative D call TRBD1 (6 bases). The germline gives CDR1 SGHDT, CDR2 YYEEEE. Between the trimmed V and J ends, which lost 4 bases and 4 bases, there was a span of 11 bases. This CDR3 contains 13 residues. For the CDR3, the DNA is TGTGCCAGCAGCCTAGGACAGCTCTATGGCTACACCTTC. Translating gives CASSLGQLYGYTF.

This chain uses TRBV6-5 with TRBJ2-3; perhaps TRBD1 as D (7 bases). CDR3 length equals 11 residues. Per germline, CDR1 MNHEY and CDR2 SVGAGI. V lost 6 bases and J 9 bases, leaving 10 bases between the germline ends. The CDR3 DNA reads TGTGCCAGCAGACAGGGGAGGACGCAGTATTTT. Its translation is CASRQGRTQYF.

The chain recombines TRBV7-8 with TRBJ1-1, with 7 bases lining up with TRBD1. The ends lost 6 bases at V and 6 bases at J; junction bases unmatched: 10. This CDR3 contains 14 residues. Germline CDR1 and CDR2: SGHVS and FQNEAQ. The CDR3 nucleotides read TGTGCCAGCAGACCACAGGGGTTTGGAGCTGAAGCTTTCTTT. It specifies CASRPQGFGAEAFF.

This clone appeared once. The chain couples TRBV16 to TRBJ2-7, with D maybe TRBD1 (6 bases). The CDR3 consists of 15 residues. V was clipped by 0 bases and J by 0 bases, with 9 bases between them. Looked up from germline, CDR1 is KGHSY and CDR2 is FQNENV. The CDR3 is CASSQSRQVSYEQYF. The CDR3 nucleotides read TGTGCCAGCAGCCAATCGCGACAGGTCTCCTACGAGCAGTACTTC. Drawing the rest from reference TRBV16 and TRBJ2-7, the complete variable domain is GEEVAQTPKHLVRGEGQKAKLYCAPIKGHSYVFWYQQVLKNEFKFLISFQNENVFDETGMPKERFSAKCLPNSPCSLEIQATKLEDSAVYFCASSQSRQVSYEQYFGPGTRLTVT.

This chain links TRBV19 with TRBJ2-2; a possible D gene is TRBD1 (5 bases). In germline, CDR1 is LNHDA, CDR2 SQIVND (reference sequence). Deletions cut 4 bases from V and 1 base from J, with 16 bases between. The CDR3 sequence is 17 residues long. CDR3 sequence: CASSTQGPVRNTGELFF. The CDR3 region has the DNA TGTGCCAGTAGTACCCAGGGCCCGGTTCGGAACACCGGGGAGCTGTTTTTT.

The V gene is TRBV5-1, the J gene TRBJ2-7; 9 positions agree with TRBD1. The CDR3 covers 16 residues. The V gene's germline CDR1 is SGHRS and CDR2 YFSETQ. With 3 bases clipped from V and 2 bases from J, the junction kept 9 bases outside the gene matches. The CDR3: CASSSTRQGGPYEQYV. CDR3 sequence (DNA): TGCGCCAGCAGCTCAACGCGACAGGGGGGCCCCTACGAGCAGTACGTC.

This chain links TRBV6-5 with TRBJ2-3; 10 bases align to TRBD1. CDR3 length: 16 residues. The V and J ends lost 0 bases and 5 bases, in that order; junction bases with no gene match: 5. Germline lookup yields CDR1 MNHEY and CDR2 SVGAGI. The CDR3 is CASSYSRQGAGDTQYF. CDR3 DNA: TGTGCCAGCAGTTACTCGAGACAGGGGGCGGGAGATACGCAGTATTTT.

To note about this clone: Other DNA variants within this sample encode the same CDR3. The chain carries TRBV18 and TRBJ2-7; 8 bases line up with TRBD2. Germline trimming cut 3 bases from V and 4 bases from J; bases unmatched to any gene: 5. From germline, CDR1 is KGHSH and CDR2 LQKENI. The CDR3 length is 14 residues. The CDR3 DNA follows: TGTGCCAGCTCACCTGGCACTAGCGGATACGAGCAGTACTTC. It is translated as CASSPGTSGYEQYF.